The 31 T cell receptor beta chains below all came from one sample that was sequenced in a study of CD4 T cell repertoires in COVID-19. This table comes from immunoSEQ multiplex PCR, and its TCRdb copy is limited to in-frame clones, with some not included. The sample shows about 75,000 clones, roughly 80% of them seen only once. The sample consisted of CD4+ T cells from peripheral blood, taken after recovery from COVID-19. The receptors here all came from a human donor who had COVID-19.

This clone showed up just once. The chain uses TRBV11-1 and TRBJ1-1, with TRBD1 identical over 7 bases. V dropped 3 bases and J dropped 5; count of bases not matched to a gene: 6. The CDR3 runs to 14 residues. Germline V gene data show CDR1 as SGHAT and CDR2 as FQDESV (reference sequence). The CDR3 region has the DNA TGTGCCAGCAGCTTGGAACAGGGGATAACTGAAGCTTTCTTT. Translation: CASSLEQGITEAFF.

This chain joins TRBV9 and TRBJ2-5; tentative D call: TRBD2 (5 bases). Germline loops: CDR1 SGDLS, CDR2 YYNGEE. This CDR3 is 15 amino acids long. Trimming took off 3 bases at V and 0 bases at J, with 12 bases between the two ends. The CDR3 nucleotides read TGTGCCAGCAGCGCGCGGGCCCTGTACCAAGAGACCCAGTACTTC. This gives the protein CASSARALYQETQYF.

The V call is TRBV15, the J call TRBJ1-2, with a weak D call TRBD1 (6 bases). The length of the CDR3 is 15 residues. From germline, CDR1 is LNHNV and CDR2 YYDKDF (reference sequence). V lost 0 bases and J lost 0, with 8 bases in between. Here the CDR3 DNA reads TGTGCCACCAGCAGAGATAGGGGGACTAACTATGGCTACACCTTC. Protein sequence: CATSRDRGTNYGYTF.

The V and J genes are TRBV4-1 and TRBJ2-1; tentatively, D is TRBD2 (5 bases). Trimming shortened V by 0 bases and J by 4 bases, and 13 bases separated the two germline ends. CDR3 size: 16 residues. CDR1 and CDR2 (germline): MGHRA, YSYEKL. The CDR3 here is CASSQDLSGPYNEQFF. The CDR3 DNA reads TGCGCCAGCAGCCAAGATCTGAGCGGACCATACAATGAGCAGTTCTTC.

This chain uses TRBV10-2 with TRBJ2-3; 11 nucleotides agree with TRBD2. The CDR3 runs 16 residues. Germline CDR1 WSHSY, CDR2 SAAADI. Unmatched junction bases numbered 7, after V lost 7 bases and J lost 1 base. The CDR3 nucleotides read TGCGCCAGCAAGACTAGCGGGGAAGCCGGCACAGATACGCAGTATTTT. Translating gives CASKTSGEAGTDTQYF.

This sequence joins TRBV9 and TRBJ2-5; 9 bases line up with TRBD1. CDR1 is SGDLS and CDR2 is YYNGEE in the germline V gene. This CDR3 is built from 16 residues. The trim removed 0 bases at V and 3 bases at J, leaving 6 bases unmatched. Here the CDR3 DNA reads TGTGCCAGCAGCGTAGGACCGGGACAGGGAAAAGAGACCCAGTACTTC. Its translation: CASSVGPGQGKETQYF.

This clone came up a few times. Within the sample, other DNA sequences also encode this same CDR3. The rearrangement uses TRBV18 and TRBJ1-2, with a weak D call TRBD1 (5 bases). Trimming removed 3 bases from V and 4 bases from J, with 9 bases in between. The CDR3 has 13 amino acids. The germline CDR1 and CDR2 sequences are KGHSH and LQKENI. CDR3 in amino acids: CASSPDSSYGYTF. CDR3 nucleotide sequence: TGTGCCAGCTCACCTGACAGCTCCTATGGCTACACCTTC.

V usage is TRBV2 and J usage is TRBJ2-1, with a tentative D call TRBD2 (6 bases). Between the trimmed V and J ends, which lost 2 bases and 9 bases, there was a span of 20 bases. The germline gives CDR1 SNHLY, CDR2 FYNNEI. The CDR3 length is 16 residues. The chain's CDR3 is CASSEMTRGRMGEQFF. CDR3 bases: TGTGCCAGCAGTGAAATGACTAGAGGAAGGATGGGTGAGCAGTTCTTC.

The gene calls are TRBV5-1 and TRBJ2-1; 8 positions agree with TRBD2. This CDR3 contains 15 residues. Germline loops: CDR1 SGHRS, CDR2 YFSETQ. The V and J ends lost 0 bases and 5 bases, in that order; junction bases with no gene match: 4. The CDR3, as DNA: TGCGCCAGCAGCTTGGCCGGGACTAGAGACAATGAGCAGTTCTTC. Amino acids: CASSLAGTRDNEQFF.

The V and J genes are TRBV30 and TRBJ2-1; 9 nucleotides align to TRBD2. Germline-derived CDR1 and CDR2 are GTSNPN and SVGIG (reference sequence). J gave up 5 bases and V 7 bases, and 9 bases lay outside the gene matches. The CDR3 has 14 residues. The CDR3 protein is CALIGTSQHNEQFF. The CDR3 DNA is TGTGCCTTGATAGGGACTAGCCAACACAATGAGCAGTTCTTC. The full variable domain, its missing parts supplied by reference TRBV30 and TRBJ2-1, is SQTIHQWPATLVQPVGSPLSLECTVEGTSNPNLYWYRQAAGRGLQLLFYSVGIGQISSEVPQNLSASRPQDRQFILSSKKLLLSDSGFYLCALIGTSQHNEQFFGPGTRLTVL.

This chain joins TRBV2 and TRBJ1-1; 8 bases match TRBD1. V dropped 6 bases and J dropped 11; count of bases not matched to a gene: 5. Germline V gene lookup returns CDR1 SNHLY and CDR2 FYNNEI. This CDR3 contains 11 residues. CDR3 residues: CASRTGAVAFF. The CDR3 DNA is TGTGCCAGCAGGACAGGGGCGGTTGCTTTCTTT. Supplemented by reference TRBV2 and TRBJ1-1, the full variable domain reads EPEVTQTPSHQVTQMGQEVILRCVPISNHLYFYWYRQILGQKVEFLVSFYNNEISEKSEIFDDQFSVERPDGSNFTLKIRSTKLEDSAMYFCASRTGAVAFFGQGTRLTVV.

The table lists this clone with a few counts. The chain couples TRBV6-6 to TRBJ2-7; 11 bases are shared with TRBD1. Unmatched junction bases numbered 6, after V lost 7 bases and J lost 7 bases. Germline CDR1 MNHNY, CDR2 SVGAGI (reference sequence). This CDR3 has 13 amino acids. The CDR3 reads CASTPGTGGEQYF. The DNA of the CDR3 is TGTGCCAGCACCCCCGGGACAGGGGGAGAGCAGTACTTC.

The CDR3 loop is CASSLTRVTSRSNQPQHF. CDR3 sequence (DNA): TGCGCCAGCAGCCTGACCAGGGTAACCTCCCGTAGCAATCAGCCCCAGCATTTT. The chain is built from TRBV4-1 and TRBJ1-5, with D perhaps matching TRBD1 (5 bases). The germline gives CDR1 MGHRA, CDR2 YSYEKL. The CDR3 loop spans 18 amino acids. Between the trimmed V and J ends, which lost 4 bases and 0 bases, there was a span of 19 bases.

In its sample, this clone was seen a few times. Here the CDR3 reads CASSYGVLGTEAFF. CDR3 nucleotides: TGTGCCAGCAGTTACGGGGTCCTGGGGACTGAAGCTTTCTTT. The chain employs TRBV6-5 and TRBJ1-1; D unclear. CDR1 and CDR2 (germline): MNHEY, SVGAGI. This CDR3 region has 14 residues. Deletions cut 2 bases from V and 5 bases from J, with 12 bases between.

The rearrangement links TRBV7-7 to TRBJ2-5; 13 bases map to TRBD2. From germline, CDR1 is SSHAT and CDR2 FNYEAQ (reference sequence). V lost 1 base, J lost 3 bases, and 2 bases stayed unmatched. This CDR3 is 16 amino acids long. CDR3 nucleotides: TGTGCCAGCAGCTTAGTTGGGACTAGCGGGGAAGAGACCCAGTACTTC. This sequence encodes CASSLVGTSGEETQYF.

The rearrangement joins TRBV18 to TRBJ2-7, with 9 bases that match TRBD1. With V trimmed by 6 bases and J by 3 bases, 6 bases remained unmatched. The CDR3 is made up of 14 amino acids. Germline assignment: CDR1 KGHSH and CDR2 LQKENI. The CDR3 loop reads CASSGGTGIYEQYF. The CDR3 coding sequence is TGTGCCAGCTCCGGGGGGACAGGGATCTACGAGCAGTACTTC. Supplemented by reference TRBV18 and TRBJ2-7, the full variable domain reads NAGVMQNPRHLVRRRGQEARLRCSPMKGHSHVYWYRQLPEEGLKFMVYLQKENIIDESGMPKERFSAEFPKEGPSILRIQQVVRGDSAAYFCASSGGTGIYEQYFGPGTRLTVT.

CDR3 bases: TGTGCCAGTAGTATAGGTGGGACAGCCTCCTACGAGCAGTACTTC. As protein: CASSIGGTASYEQYF. The chain uses TRBV19 and TRBJ2-7, with 7 bases matching TRBD1. Unmatched junction bases numbered 3, after V lost 1 base and J lost 0 bases. The CDR3 covers 15 residues. Germline CDR1 and CDR2: LNHDA and SQIVND (reference sequence).

This sequence joins TRBV29-1 and TRBJ2-5, with 7 bases identical to TRBD2. V lost 8 bases to trimming and J lost 4 bases; unmatched junction nucleotides: 13. From germline, CDR1 is SQVTM and CDR2 ANQGSEA. The CDR3 has 14 amino acids. The CDR3 sequence: CSKLAGGASETQYF. Written as DNA, the CDR3 is TGCAGCAAATTAGCGGGTGGGGCGTCAGAGACCCAGTACTTC.

For the CDR3, the DNA is TGTGCCATCAGTGACGGGGCTAGCGGGAGCATAGGGGATACGCAGTATTTT. Amino acid sequence: CAISDGASGSIGDTQYF. V gene TRBV10-3 combines with J gene TRBJ2-3; 10 bases are shared with TRBD2. The V gene's germline CDR1 is ENHRY and CDR2 SYGVKD. The CDR3 spans 17 residues. The J segment lost 6 bases and the V segment lost 3 bases, leaving 12 bases of the junction unmatched.

The chain links TRBV11-3 to TRBJ2-4; no firm D call. Germline V gene sequence: CDR1 SGHNT, CDR2 YENEEA. The CDR3 has 13 amino acids. V was cut by 4 bases and J by 2 bases, with 6 bases left in between. Here the CDR3 DNA reads TGTGCCAGCAGCTCGGCCCCCAAAAACATTCAGTACTTC. This translates into CASSSAPKNIQYF.

This sequence joins TRBV5-5 and TRBJ2-5; D may be TRBD1 (6 bases). The V and J ends lost 1 base and 7 bases respectively, with 14 bases between them. This CDR3 is built from 14 residues. Germline CDR1 is SGHKS and CDR2 is YYEKEE (reference sequence). CDR3 region: CASSLTGNYGTQYF. The CDR3 DNA is TGTGCCAGCAGCTTGACAGGGAATTATGGGACCCAGTACTTC.

This chain connects TRBV12-2 to TRBJ1-2. TRBV12-2 is marked as a pseudogene. The length of the CDR3 is 15 residues. The CDR3 region is CASRPRRGLLYGYTF. The CDR3 region has the DNA TGTGCAAGTCGTCCTAGGCGGGGCCTCCTCTATGGCTACACCTTC.

The chain combines TRBV28 with TRBJ1-4; no clear D gene. V was clipped by 3 bases and J by 8 bases, with 19 bases between them. Germline-derived CDR1 and CDR2 are MDHEN and SYDVKM. There are 16 residues in the CDR3. The chain's CDR3 is CASSLWGNQVREKLFF. The CDR3, as DNA: TGTGCCAGCAGTTTGTGGGGAAATCAAGTTAGGGAAAAACTGTTTTTT. The full variable domain, its missing parts supplied by reference TRBV28 and TRBJ1-4, is DVKVTQSSRYLVKRTGEKVFLECVQDMDHENMFWYRQDPGLGLRLIYFSYDVKMKEKGDIPEGYSVSREKKERFSLILESASTNQTSMYLCASSLWGNQVREKLFFGSGTQLSVL.

The rearrangement links TRBV19 to TRBJ1-1; D is unclear. Germline CDR1 reads LNHDA; CDR2 reads SQIVND (reference sequence). The CDR3 has 15 residues. V was trimmed by 3 bases and J by 4 bases, leaving 15 bases between them. The DNA of the CDR3 is TGTGCCAGTAGTATCCCGGCCGGGCGTAGCACTGAAGCTTTCTTT. The encoded protein is CASSIPAGRSTEAFF.

This rearrangement joins TRBV11-2 to TRBJ2-1; D unresolved. The V and J ends lost 2 bases and 1 base respectively, with 15 bases between them. CDR3 length equals 17 residues. The germline CDR1 and CDR2 sequences are SGHAT and FQNNGV. The DNA of the CDR3 is TGTGCCAGCAGCTTAAATCCGAACCACGGGTCCTACAATGAGCAGTTCTTC. Amino acids: CASSLNPNHGSYNEQFF.

This clone occurred once. This chain uses TRBV9 with TRBJ2-3; 10 bases align to TRBD2. Germline CDR1 reads SGDLS; CDR2 reads YYNGEE. CDR3 length: 17 amino acids. V shed 0 bases, J shed 2 bases, and the junction held 6 bases outside the gene matches. For the CDR3, the DNA is TGTGCCAGCAGCGTAGGGCGGACTAGCGGTCCCACAGATACGCAGTATTTT. Protein: CASSVGRTSGPTDTQYF. The whole variable domain, filled in from reference TRBV9 and TRBJ2-3, reads DSGVTQTPKHLITATGQRVTLRCSPRSGDLSVYWYQQSLDQGLQFLIQYYNGEERAKGNILERFSAQQFPDLHSELNLSSLELGDSALYFCASSVGRTSGPTDTQYFGPGTRLTVL.

The chain joins TRBV3-1 (or the pseudogene TRBV3-2) to TRBJ2-5; 7 bases align to TRBD1. V lost 3 bases to trimming and J lost 5 bases; unmatched junction nucleotides: 3. This CDR3 contains 13 residues. CDR1 is LGHDT, CDR2 YNNKEL, per germline (reference sequence). Here the CDR3 reads CASSQTRGETQYF. The CDR3 DNA is TGTGCCAGCAGCCAGACCAGGGGGGAGACCCAGTACTTC.

By share, this clone counts as medium-sized (0.01 to 0.1%). This chain connects TRBV6-1 to TRBJ2-5, with TRBD2 matching over 7 bases. The CDR3 is made up of 14 amino acids. Germline CDR1 and CDR2: MNHNS and SASEGT. V dropped 0 bases and J dropped 5; count of bases not matched to a gene: 3. The CDR3 sequence is CASSEASTSETQYF. DNA of the CDR3: TGTGCCAGCAGTGAAGCCTCGACTAGCGAGACCCAGTACTTC.

This clone was seen just once. The DNA for the CDR3 is TGCGCCAGCAGCCAAAGTCAGGGTTCGGGCTATGGCTACACCTTC. Translation: CASSQSQGSGYGYTF. The rearrangement uses TRBV4-1 and TRBJ1-2, with a possible D match to TRBD1 (5 bases). Germline loops: CDR1 MGHRA, CDR2 YSYEKL. The CDR3 is 15 residues long. V was trimmed by 2 bases and J by 4 bases, leaving 14 bases between them.

The chain joins TRBV21-1 to TRBJ2-1; no DNA check was done on the table's D call, TRBD2. TRBV21-1 is assigned pseudogene status. CDR3 size: 18 residues. The DNA of the CDR3 is TGTGCCAGCAGCAACTGGGGGGGACCATTATGCACCGACAATGAGCAGTTCTTC. Translation gives CASSNWGGPLCTDNEQFF.

CDR3 in amino acids: CASSQIFGGGPNSYEQYF. The CDR3 bases are TGTGCCAGCAGCCAAATTTTCGGCGGGGGTCCGAACTCCTACGAGCAGTACTTC. The chain carries TRBV3-1 (or the pseudogene TRBV3-2) and TRBJ2-7; 7 nucleotides agree with TRBD2. V lost 2 bases and J lost 0; bases outside the gene matches: 13. Germline values: CDR1 LGHDT, CDR2 YNNKEL (reference sequence). The CDR3 is 18 amino acids.